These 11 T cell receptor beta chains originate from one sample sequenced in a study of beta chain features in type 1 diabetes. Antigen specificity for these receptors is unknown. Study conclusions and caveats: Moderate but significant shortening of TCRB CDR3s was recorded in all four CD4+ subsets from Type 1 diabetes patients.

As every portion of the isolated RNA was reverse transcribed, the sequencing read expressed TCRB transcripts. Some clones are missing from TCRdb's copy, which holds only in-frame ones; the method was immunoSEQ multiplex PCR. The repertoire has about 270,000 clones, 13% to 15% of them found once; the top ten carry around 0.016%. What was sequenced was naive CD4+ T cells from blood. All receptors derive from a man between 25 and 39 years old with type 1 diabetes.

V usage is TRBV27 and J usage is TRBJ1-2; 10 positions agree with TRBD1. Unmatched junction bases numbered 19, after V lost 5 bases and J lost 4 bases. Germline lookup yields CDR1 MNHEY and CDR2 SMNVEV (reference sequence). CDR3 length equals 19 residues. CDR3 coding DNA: TGTGCCAGCAGTCCTTTCCCCCCTCTGATGGACAGGGGGTTCTATGGCTACACCTTC. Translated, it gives CASSPFPPLMDRGFYGYTF.

CDR3 residues: CASSPGRGPQETQYF. The CDR3 DNA sequence: TGTGCCAGCAGCCCTGGGAGGGGACCTCAAGAGACCCAGTACTTC. The rearrangement links TRBV5-4 to TRBJ2-5; TRBD2 matches at 7 bases. The CDR3 covers 15 residues. The germline gives CDR1 SGHNT, CDR2 YYREEE (reference sequence). Trimming at V came to 4 bases and at J to 2 bases, leaving 8 bases not matched to a gene.

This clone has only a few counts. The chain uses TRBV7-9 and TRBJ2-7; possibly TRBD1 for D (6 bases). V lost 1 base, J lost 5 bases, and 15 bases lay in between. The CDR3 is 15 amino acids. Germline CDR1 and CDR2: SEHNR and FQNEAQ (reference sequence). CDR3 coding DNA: TGTGCCAGCAGCTTAGTAGGGGGTCGCGGAAACGAGCAGTACTTC. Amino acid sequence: CASSLVGGRGNEQYF.

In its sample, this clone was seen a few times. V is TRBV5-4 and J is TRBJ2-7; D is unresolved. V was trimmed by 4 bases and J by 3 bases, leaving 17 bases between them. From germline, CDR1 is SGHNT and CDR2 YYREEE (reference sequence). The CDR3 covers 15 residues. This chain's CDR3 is CASSRYGSQNYEQYF. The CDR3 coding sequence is TGTGCCAGCAGCAGGTATGGTAGCCAAAACTACGAGCAGTACTTC.

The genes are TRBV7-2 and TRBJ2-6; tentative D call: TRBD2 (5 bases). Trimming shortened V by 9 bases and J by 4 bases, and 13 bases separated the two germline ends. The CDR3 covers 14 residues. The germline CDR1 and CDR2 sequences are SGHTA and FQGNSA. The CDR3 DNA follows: TGTGCCAGTGATCGGGGTTTGGGGGCCAACGTCCTGACTTTC. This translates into CASDRGLGANVLTF.

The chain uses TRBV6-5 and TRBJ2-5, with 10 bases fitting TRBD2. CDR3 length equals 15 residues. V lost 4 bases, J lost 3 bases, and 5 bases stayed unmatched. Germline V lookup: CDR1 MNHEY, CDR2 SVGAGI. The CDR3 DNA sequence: TGTGCCAGCAGTTCGCCGGGACTAGCGAAAGAGACCCAGTACTTC. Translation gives CASSSPGLAKETQYF.

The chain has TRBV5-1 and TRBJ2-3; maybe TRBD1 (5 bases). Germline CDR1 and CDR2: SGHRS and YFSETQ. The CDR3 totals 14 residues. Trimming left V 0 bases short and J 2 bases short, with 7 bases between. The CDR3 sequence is CASSLGGLTDTQYF. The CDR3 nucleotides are TGCGCCAGCAGCTTGGGGGGCCTCACAGATACGCAGTATTTT. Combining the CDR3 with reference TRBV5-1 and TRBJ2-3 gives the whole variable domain KAGVTQTPRYLIKTRGQQVTLSCSPISGHRSVSWYQQTPGQGLQFLFEYFSETQRNKGNFPGRFSGRQFSNSRSEMNVSTLELGDSALYLCASSLGGLTDTQYFGPGTRLTVL.

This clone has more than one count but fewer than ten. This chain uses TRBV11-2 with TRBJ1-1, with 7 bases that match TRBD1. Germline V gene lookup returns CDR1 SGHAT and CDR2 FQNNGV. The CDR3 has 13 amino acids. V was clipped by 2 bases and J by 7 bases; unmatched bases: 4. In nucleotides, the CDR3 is TGTGCCAGCAGCTTACCGGGACAGCTTGAAGCTTTCTTT. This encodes CASSLPGQLEAFF.

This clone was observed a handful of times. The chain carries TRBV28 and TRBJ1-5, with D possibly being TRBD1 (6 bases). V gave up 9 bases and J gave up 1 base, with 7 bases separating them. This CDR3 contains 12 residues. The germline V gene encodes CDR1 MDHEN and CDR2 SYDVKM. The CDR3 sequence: CASTGSNQPQHF. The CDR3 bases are TGTGCCAGTACAGGGAGCAATCAGCCCCAGCATTTT. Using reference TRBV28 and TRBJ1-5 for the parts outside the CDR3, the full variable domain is DVKVTQSSRYLVKRTGEKVFLECVQDMDHENMFWYRQDPGLGLRLIYFSYDVKMKEKGDIPEGYSVSREKKERFSLILESASTNQTSMYLCASTGSNQPQHFGDGTRLSIL.

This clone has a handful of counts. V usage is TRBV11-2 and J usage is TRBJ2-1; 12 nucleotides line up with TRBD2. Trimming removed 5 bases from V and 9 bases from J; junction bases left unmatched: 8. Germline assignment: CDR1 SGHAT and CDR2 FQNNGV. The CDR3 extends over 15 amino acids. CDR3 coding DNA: TGTGCCAGCAGCCAAGGACTAGCGGGAAGGAGTGAGCAGTTCTTC. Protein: CASSQGLAGRSEQFF.

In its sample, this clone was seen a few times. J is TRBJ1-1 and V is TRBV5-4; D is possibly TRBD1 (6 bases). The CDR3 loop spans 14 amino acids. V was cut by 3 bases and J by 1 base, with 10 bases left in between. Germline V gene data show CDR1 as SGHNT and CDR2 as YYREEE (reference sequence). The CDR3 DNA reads TGTGCCAGCAGCTACGGACAGCGGAACACTGAAGCTTTCTTT. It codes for CASSYGQRNTEAFF.